One sample yielded the 21 T cell receptor beta chains listed below, sequenced in a study of Ad26.COV2.S vaccination and SARS-CoV-2 variants. Data came from immunoSEQ multiplex PCR; TCRdb stores just in-frame clones and leaves some out. Counted here are around 300,000 clones, roughly 90% occurring once; the ten biggest clones make up approximately 5.8%. Regarding treatment: roughly 19 received Ad26.COV2.S at low or high dose, single or two shots; about 5 received placebo; per-sample allocation not given. Day 63 after the first vaccine or placebo injection was the time point for sampling. This sample comprised peripheral blood, obtained in a trial of Ad26.COV2.S vaccine versus placebo. The receptors derive from a person between 18 and 65 years old who received the Ad26.COV2.S COVID-19 vaccine or a placebo.

This rearrangement joins TRBV5-1 to TRBJ1-5; D is perhaps TRBD1 (5 bases). V gave up 0 bases and J gave up 5 bases, with 6 bases separating them. In germline, CDR1 is SGHRS, CDR2 YFSETQ. The CDR3 totals 13 residues. The DNA for the CDR3 is TGCGCCAGCAGCTTGGAGGGACATCAGCCCCAGCATTTT. This codes for CASSLEGHQPQHF.

V usage is TRBV6-6 and J usage is TRBJ1-1; the match to TRBD1 covers 7 bases. From germline, CDR1 is MNHNY and CDR2 SVGAGI (reference sequence). J gave up 1 base and V 5 bases, and 4 bases lay outside the gene matches. This CDR3 has 14 amino acids. CDR3 region: CASSPGQSNTEAFF. CDR3 bases: TGTGCCAGCAGTCCGGGACAGTCGAACACTGAAGCTTTCTTT.

The chain joins TRBV28 to TRBJ1-5; D is unresolved. Germline V CDR1 and CDR2: MDHEN, SYDVKM. The V end lost 6 bases, the J end lost 5 bases, and 11 bases lay between the germline ends. This CDR3 comprises 13 residues. The CDR3 DNA reads TGTGCCAGCAGCCCGGACGGTTATCAGCCCCAGCATTTT. Its protein product is CASSPDGYQPQHF.

To note about this clone: One end of the junction is discordant with germline, which a read error may explain. The J gene is TRBJ1-1, the V gene TRBV15; possibly TRBD1 for D (5 bases). The length of the CDR3 is 13 residues. Germline-derived CDR1 and CDR2 are LNHNV and YYDKDF (reference sequence). CDR3 sequence: CATSRDGAGTEGF. The CDR3 nucleotides read TGTGCCACCAGCAGAGATGGGGCGGGAACAGAGGGCTTT.

To note about this clone: The same CDR3 arises from other DNA sequences in this sample as well. V usage is TRBV11-2 and J usage is TRBJ2-1; D is unclear. The V and J ends lost 5 bases and 6 bases respectively, with 11 bases between them. Germline V lookup: CDR1 SGHAT, CDR2 FQNNGV. The CDR3 extends over 13 amino acids. The CDR3 DNA is TGTGCCAGCAGCCTTGGACGAGCCAATGAGCAGTTCTTC. Its protein is CASSLGRANEQFF. Combining the CDR3 with reference TRBV11-2 and TRBJ2-1 gives the whole variable domain EAGVAQSPRYKIIEKRQSVAFWCNPISGHATLYWYQQILGQGPKLLIQFQNNGVVDDSQLPKDRFSAERLKGVDSTLKIQPAKLEDSAVYLCASSLGRANEQFFGPGTRLTVL.

The CDR3 DNA reads as TGTGCCAACGGACGGGACAGGCTGCCCGAGCAGTACTTC. This codes for CANGRDRLPEQYF. The chain has TRBV2 and TRBJ2-7; 8 nucleotides agree with TRBD1. The V segment lost 10 bases and the J segment 6 bases; nucleotides outside the gene matches: 11. The CDR3 consists of 13 residues. CDR1 is SNHLY and CDR2 is FYNNEI in the germline V gene.

The chain recombines TRBV27 with TRBJ2-3; D unclear. The germline CDR1 and CDR2 sequences are MNHEY and SMNVEV (reference sequence). CDR3 length: 14 amino acids. The V gene lost 3 bases and the J gene lost 4 bases, with 11 bases spanning the gap. The CDR3, as DNA: TGTGCCAGCAGTTTTGGGCCCTGGGCAGATACGCAGTATTTT. Translation: CASSFGPWADTQYF.

The gene calls are TRBV7-9 and TRBJ1-1; unclear D gene. Germline CDR1 is SEHNR and CDR2 is FQNEAQ (reference sequence). Trimming shortened V by 5 bases and J by 0 bases, and 16 bases separated the two germline ends. The CDR3 is made up of 16 amino acids. CDR3 nucleotide sequence: TGTGCCAGCAGCCCTCCCCGTCTCGATATGAACACTGAAGCTTTCTTT. This sequence encodes CASSPPRLDMNTEAFF.

The gene calls are TRBV4-3 and TRBJ2-5; maybe TRBD2 (5 bases). CDR3 length: 15 residues. Germline values: CDR1 LGHNA, CDR2 YSLEER. Deletions cut 1 base from V and 3 bases from J, with 12 bases between. CDR3 residues: CASSQGGSGEETQYF. CDR3 sequence (DNA): TGCGCCAGCAGCCAAGGAGGGTCAGGAGAAGAGACCCAGTACTTC.

The chain has TRBV7-2 and TRBJ2-1; TRBD2 is a possible D gene (6 bases). The CDR3 length is 16 residues. CDR1 and CDR2 from the germline V gene are SGHTA and FQGNSA. Between the trimmed V and J ends, which lost 8 bases and 0 bases, there was a span of 17 bases. CDR3 coding DNA: TGTGCCAGCGGGCTGAGCGGGTGGGGCTCCTACAATGAGCAGTTCTTC. The encoded protein is CASGLSGWGSYNEQFF. Looking up the rest from reference TRBV7-2 and TRBJ2-1 gives the full variable domain: GAGVSQSPSNKVTEKGKDVELRCDPISGHTALYWYRQSLGQGLEFLIYFQGNSAPDKSGLPSDRFSAERTGGSVSTLTIQRTQQEDSAVYLCASGLSGWGSYNEQFFGPGTRLTVL.

The chain links TRBV2 to TRBJ1-1, with 8 nucleotides matching TRBD1. The germline V gene encodes CDR1 SNHLY and CDR2 FYNNEI. With V trimmed by 4 bases and J by 2 bases, 9 bases remained unmatched. The CDR3 is 16 amino acids. The chain's CDR3 is CASSAQGVVGNTEAFF. CDR3 DNA: TGTGCCAGCAGTGCACAGGGGGTGGTCGGTAACACTGAAGCTTTCTTT.

The rearrangement joins TRBV5-1 to TRBJ2-6; D is uncertain. V dropped 4 bases and J dropped 4 bases, with 15 bases sitting between them. The germline gives CDR1 SGHRS, CDR2 YFSETQ. The CDR3 length is 16 residues. This chain's CDR3 is CASSPVGPGGANVLTF. In DNA form, the CDR3 reads TGCGCCAGCAGCCCGGTGGGCCCCGGCGGGGCCAACGTCCTGACTTTC. The full variable domain, with the rest looked up from reference TRBV5-1 and TRBJ2-6, is KAGVTQTPRYLIKTRGQQVTLSCSPISGHRSVSWYQQTPGQGLQFLFEYFSETQRNKGNFPGRFSGRQFSNSRSEMNVSTLELGDSALYLCASSPVGPGGANVLTFGAGSRLTVL.

The chain uses TRBV7-8 and TRBJ2-5; 9 bases fit TRBD2. The CDR3 sequence is 14 residues long. The trim removed 7 bases at V and 6 bases at J, leaving 9 bases unmatched. Germline-derived CDR1 and CDR2 are SGHVS and FQNEAQ. The CDR3 DNA is TGTGCCAGCACCCCAACAGCGGGGGGTAAGACCCAGTACTTC. Protein: CASTPTAGGKTQYF.

This chain links TRBV30 with TRBJ1-5, with D unresolved. Germline values: CDR1 GTSNPN, CDR2 SVGIG (reference sequence). V was trimmed by 0 bases and J by 2 bases, leaving 5 bases between them. The CDR3 sequence is 13 residues long. CDR3 region: CAWSVKGNQPQHF. In DNA, the CDR3 is TGTGCCTGGAGTGTTAAAGGCAATCAGCCCCAGCATTTT.

V is TRBV18 and J is TRBJ1-2; weak D call: TRBD1 (5 bases). The CDR3 extends over 13 amino acids. V shed 2 bases and J shed 5 bases, with 9 bases lying between them. Germline-derived CDR1 and CDR2 are KGHSH and LQKENI. The CDR3 nucleotides read TGTGCCAGCTCACCAACAGGACAATATGGCTACACCTTC. This codes for CASSPTGQYGYTF.

This clone came up a few times. The chain couples TRBV7-9 to TRBJ2-3, with D possibly being TRBD2 (6 bases). Trimming shortened V by 4 bases and J by 7 bases, and 18 bases separated the two germline ends. CDR3 length: 15 residues. Germline CDR1 SEHNR, CDR2 FQNEAQ (reference sequence). CDR3: CASSSPSDRGNTQYF. The CDR3 nucleotides read TGTGCCAGCAGCTCACCTTCGGACCGCGGGAATACGCAGTATTTT. The variable domain in full, with the rest retrieved from reference TRBV7-9 and TRBJ2-3, is DTGVSQNPRHKITKRGQNVTFRCDPISEHNRLYWYRQTLGQGPEFLTYFQNEAQLEKSRLLSDRFSAERPKGSFSTLEIQRTEQGDSAMYLCASSSPSDRGNTQYFGPGTRLTVL.

The chain couples TRBV6-4 to TRBJ2-1; 10 positions match TRBD2. Losses at the gene ends were 0 bases for V and 4 bases for J; bases not matched to a gene: 0. Germline V gene sequence: CDR1 MRHNA, CDR2 SNTAGT. This CDR3 region has 15 residues. DNA for the CDR3: TGTGCCAGCAGTGACTCAGCGGGGGGGTACAATGAGCAGTTCTTC. Translated, it gives CASSDSAGGYNEQFF.

The rearrangement joins TRBV30 to TRBJ1-2, with unresolved D. V was trimmed by 0 bases and J by 8 bases, leaving 10 bases between them. The germline gives CDR1 GTSNPN, CDR2 SVGIG (reference sequence). CDR3 length: 12 residues. The CDR3 protein is CAWSVSASGYTF. The CDR3 nucleotides are TGTGCCTGGAGTGTTTCAGCATCAGGCTACACCTTC.

V and J are TRBV28 and TRBJ1-2; TRBD1 matches at 8 bases. Germline lookup yields CDR1 MDHEN and CDR2 SYDVKM. V was pared by 10 bases and J by 5 bases, with 12 bases of the junction left unmatched. The CDR3 consists of 14 residues. CDR3 loop: CATHPGTGPYGYTF. The CDR3, as DNA: TGTGCCACTCACCCCGGGACAGGACCTTATGGCTACACCTTC.

This clone was found a few times. The gene calls are TRBV7-9 and TRBJ1-1; D is ambiguous. CDR3 length: 14 amino acids. V lost 4 bases to trimming and J lost 1 base, with 10 bases between them. The germline gives CDR1 SEHNR, CDR2 FQNEAQ (reference sequence). CDR3 region: CASSYTSGNTEAFF. As DNA, the CDR3 is TGTGCCAGCAGCTACACCTCAGGGAACACTGAAGCTTTCTTT. Looking up the rest from reference TRBV7-9 and TRBJ1-1 gives the full variable domain: DTGVSQNPRHKITKRGQNVTFRCDPISEHNRLYWYRQTLGQGPEFLTYFQNEAQLEKSRLLSDRFSAERPKGSFSTLEIQRTEQGDSAMYLCASSYTSGNTEAFFGQGTRLTVV.

This chain connects TRBV12-3 or TRBV12-4 to TRBJ1-1; D perhaps matches TRBD1 (6 bases). V lost 5 bases and J lost 5, with 12 bases in between. There are 13 residues in the CDR3. The CDR3 region is CASSIQGRTEAFF. The CDR3, as DNA: TGTGCCAGCAGTATACAGGGTAGGACTGAAGCTTTCTTT.